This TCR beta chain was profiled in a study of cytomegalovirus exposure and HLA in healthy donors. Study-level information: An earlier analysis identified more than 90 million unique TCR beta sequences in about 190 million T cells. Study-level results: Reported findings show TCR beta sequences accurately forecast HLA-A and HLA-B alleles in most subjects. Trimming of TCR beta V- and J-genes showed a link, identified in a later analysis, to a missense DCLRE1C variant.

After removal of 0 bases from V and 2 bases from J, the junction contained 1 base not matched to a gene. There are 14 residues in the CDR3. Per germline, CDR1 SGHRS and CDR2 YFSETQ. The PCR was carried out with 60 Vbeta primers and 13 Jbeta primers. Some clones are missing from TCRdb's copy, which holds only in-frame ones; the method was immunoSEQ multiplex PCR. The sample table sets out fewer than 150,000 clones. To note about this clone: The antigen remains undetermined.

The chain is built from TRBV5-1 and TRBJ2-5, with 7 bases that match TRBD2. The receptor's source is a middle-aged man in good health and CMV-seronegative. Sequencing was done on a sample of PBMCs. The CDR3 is CASSLGRGQETQYF. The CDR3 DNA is TGCGCCAGCAGCTTGGGGCGGGGGCAAGAGACCCAGTACTTC.